The clone carrying this T cell receptor beta chain was recorded a few times. Its antigen remains unidentified. The data originate from a study of CD8 T cells in ankylosing spondylitis. Findings and caveats of the study: Several of the motif variants were reported before in synovial fluid and blood from reactive arthritis. Blood of patients with ankylosing spondylitis appeared to be characterized by a TCR beta motif of eight highly homologous variants. Clones tied to disease were said to be significantly enriched in matched ankylosing spondylitis synovial fluid. Peripheral blood held disease-linked clones only at relatively low frequency, and these were CD8+.

V lost 4 bases and J lost 8, with 21 bases in between. The CDR3 covers 15 residues. Germline CDR1 SGHRS, CDR2 YFSETQ. TCRdb analysed the 5' RACE reads with MiXCR anew, one entry per CDR3 protein. The sample includes just under 550,000 distinct CDR3 sequences, roughly 13% of them seen just once. The V gene is TRBV5-1, the J gene TRBJ1-2; D unclear. The TCR was taken from a male donor with ankylosing spondylitis. Source material: blood, either unsorted or a sorted T cell fraction (not recorded which). The CDR3 region is CASSMGLMGPWGYTF. The CDR3, as DNA: TGCGCCAGCAGCATGGGCCTGATGGGCCCCTGGGGCTACACCTTC.